The 14 T cell receptor beta chains reported below all come from one sample, sequenced in a study. MiXCR was run by TCRdb on the 5' RACE reads, yielding one entry per CDR3 protein. The sample lists 50,000 to 75,000 distinct CDR3 sequences; roughly 22% were seen once. What was sequenced was memory CD4+ T cells sorted from a lymph node. Subset denoted: memory CD4+ T cells, CD4+CD45RO+CD25-. These receptors were collected from a female donor with breast cancer.

The rearrangement links TRBV12-3 or TRBV12-4 to TRBJ2-7, with 9 bases aligning to TRBD1. J was trimmed by 5 bases and V by 6 bases; bases with no gene match: 11. The CDR3 is made up of 15 amino acids. The CDR3 loop is CASSRRGQGGDEQYF. The CDR3 nucleotides read TGTGCCAGCAGCAGAAGGGGACAGGGTGGGGACGAGCAGTACTTC.

V gene TRBV20-1 combines with J gene TRBJ2-3; no definite D call. V was trimmed by 4 bases and J by 2 bases, leaving 16 bases between them. The CDR3 runs to 15 residues. The germline gives CDR1 DFQATT, CDR2 SNEGSKA (reference sequence). This CDR3 reads CSAIEFSIDTDTQYF. CDR3 bases: TGCAGTGCTATAGAGTTCTCCATAGACACAGATACGCAGTATTTT.

The rearrangement uses TRBV5-6 and TRBJ2-5; 8 nucleotides match TRBD2. CDR1 SGHDT and CDR2 YYEEEE come from the germline V gene. V shed 0 bases, J shed 5 bases, and the junction held 6 bases outside the gene matches. The CDR3 sequence is 15 residues long. The CDR3, as DNA: TGTGCCAGCAGCTTGGTTGCGGGAGGACGCGAGACCCAGTACTTC. Translating gives CASSLVAGGRETQYF.

The chain is built from TRBV20-1 and TRBJ2-3; weak D call: TRBD1 (5 bases). Germline-derived CDR1 and CDR2 are DFQATT and SNEGSKA (reference sequence). The CDR3 spans 13 residues. The ends were cut back, 3 bases at V and 8 bases at J, with 15 bases in the middle. CDR3: CSASRAPVATQYF. For the CDR3, the DNA is TGCAGTGCTAGCAGGGCGCCCGTGGCTACGCAGTATTTT.

This clonotype has at least ten counts. This sequence joins TRBV6-6 and TRBJ1-6; maybe TRBD1 (6 bases). Trimming shortened V by 8 bases and J by 7 bases, and 15 bases separated the two germline ends. This CDR3 spans 14 amino acids. In germline, CDR1 is MNHNY, CDR2 SVGAGI (reference sequence). The CDR3 nucleotides read TGTGCCAGCGTACTTGCAGGGGCCAATTCACCCCTCCACTTT. As protein: CASVLAGANSPLHF.

This clonotype was found a few times. V is TRBV7-2 and J is TRBJ2-5, with 9 bases lining up with TRBD2. From germline, CDR1 is SGHTA and CDR2 FQGNSA. Unmatched junction bases numbered 3, after V lost 4 bases and J lost 3 bases. This CDR3 is built from 14 residues. In nucleotides, the CDR3 is TGTGCCAGCAGCTCCTTAGCGGGAGAAGAGACCCAGTACTTC. Translation: CASSSLAGEETQYF. The full variable domain, its missing parts supplied by reference TRBV7-2 and TRBJ2-5, is GAGVSQSPSNKVTEKGKDVELRCDPISGHTALYWYRQSLGQGLEFLIYFQGNSAPDKSGLPSDRFSAERTGGSVSTLTIQRTQQEDSAVYLCASSSLAGEETQYFGPGTRLLVL.

The chain uses TRBV27 and TRBJ1-1, with D possibly matching TRBD1 (5 bases). In germline, CDR1 is MNHEY, CDR2 SMNVEV (reference sequence). The CDR3 has 14 residues. V was cut by 3 bases and J by 2 bases, with 10 bases left in between. This CDR3 is CASSFWGDNTEAFF. CDR3 DNA sequence: TGTGCCAGCAGTTTCTGGGGGGATAACACTGAAGCTTTCTTT.

This clonotype was seen at least ten times. The gene calls are TRBV15 and TRBJ2-7; D ambiguous. The germline V gene encodes CDR1 LNHNV and CDR2 YYDKDF (reference sequence). There are 13 residues in the CDR3. Trimming cost V 3 bases and J 4 bases, with 10 bases left between them. The CDR3 bases are TGTGCCACCAGCAGGCCCCAAGGGTACGAGCAGTACTTC. Amino acids: CATSRPQGYEQYF.

The V gene is TRBV25-1, the J gene TRBJ2-7, with a possible D match to TRBD1 (6 bases). The length of the CDR3 is 14 residues. Germline CDR1 reads MGHDK; CDR2 reads SYGVNS. Trimming stripped 6 bases from V and 6 bases from J, with 18 bases between. For the CDR3, the DNA is TGTGCCAGCAGGAAGCCAGGGGTCCCTTCCGAGCAGTACTTC. This codes for CASRKPGVPSEQYF.

This clonotype appeared a few times. A read error may account for a junction end that differs from germline. This sequence joins TRBV9 and TRBJ1-6; tentative D call: TRBD1 (6 bases). Germline V lookup: CDR1 SGDLS, CDR2 YYNGEE. The CDR3 runs 14 residues. The CDR3 DNA sequence: TGTGCCGGCAGCCCAGGGGTGCGGAATTCACCCCTCCACTTT. Translation: CAGSPGVRNSPLHF.

The chain combines TRBV5-6 with TRBJ1-1; D is undetermined. Between the trimmed V and J ends, which lost 0 bases and 1 base, there was a span of 7 bases. This CDR3 is 14 amino acids long. Germline CDR1 is SGHDT and CDR2 is YYEEEE. CDR3 DNA: TGTGCCAGCAGCTTGGGTAGGACGAACACTGAAGCTTTCTTT. Its protein product is CASSLGRTNTEAFF. The full variable domain, completed using reference TRBV5-6 and TRBJ1-1, is DAGVTQSPTHLIKTRGQQVTLRCSPKSGHDTVSWYQQALGQGPQFIFQYYEEEERQRGNFPDRFSGHQFPNYSSELNVNALLLGDSALYLCASSLGRTNTEAFFGQGTRLTVV.

The V gene is TRBV28, the J gene TRBJ1-2; D is undetermined. V lost 6 bases to trimming and J lost 5 bases, with 13 bases between them. Germline CDR1 and CDR2: MDHEN and SYDVKM. This CDR3 comprises 13 residues. CDR3 bases: TGTGCCAGCAGATCTTCAGATAAATATGGCTACACCTTC. Residues: CASRSSDKYGYTF.

This clonotype came up once. A much larger clone differs by one base, so this may be a read error. The chain links TRBV6-5 to TRBJ1-2, with 8 bases fitting TRBD1. After removal of 6 bases from V and 7 bases from J, the junction contained 4 bases not matched to a gene. The CDR3 totals 12 residues. Germline V CDR1 and CDR2: MNHEY, SVGAGI. In DNA, the CDR3 is TGTGCCAGCAGCCAAACAGGGGGTGGCTACACCTTC. Amino acid sequence: CASSQTGGGYTF.

This clonotype was seen a few times. The chain uses TRBV30 and TRBJ1-1; a weak D match, TRBD1 (6 bases). The CDR3 loop spans 18 amino acids. The germline V gene encodes CDR1 GTSNPN and CDR2 SVGIG (reference sequence). V was pared by 2 bases and J by 4 bases, with 26 bases between. The CDR3 sequence is CAWSFFSLRTDRPTEAFF. CDR3 coding DNA: TGTGCCTGGAGTTTTTTTTCGCTAAGGACAGACAGACCCACTGAAGCTTTCTTT. Full variable domain (rest looked up from reference TRBV30 and TRBJ1-1): SQTIHQWPATLVQPVGSPLSLECTVEGTSNPNLYWYRQAAGRGLQLLFYSVGIGQISSEVPQNLSASRPQDRQFILSSKKLLLSDSGFYLCAWSFFSLRTDRPTEAFFGQGTRLTVV.